This is a list of T cell receptor beta chains from one sample in a study of identical twins. Via MiXCR, TCRdb re-called the 5' RACE reads, giving one row per CDR3 protein. The table includes around 200,000 distinct CDR3 sequences, about a tenth detected once. Sample: memory (CD45RO+) T cells sorted from blood. The origin of the receptors is a woman aged 18-29 years in good health. CDR3s include the opening cysteine and the closing phenylalanine or tryptophan. Each record gives: CDR3 length, D gene, J gene, clone size, V gene, CDR3 DNA, CDR3 protein. A D gene is named only where the DNA matches it firmly. Size is omitted from some rows. Given values are once, few, many or a class for expanded clones.

15,NA,TRBJ2-7,few,TRBV20-1,TGCAGTGCTGACGGCCGGACAGGGAGGGACTACGAGCAGTACTTC,CSADGRTGRDYEQYF
12,NA,TRBJ1-2,NA,TRBV6-6,TGTGCCAGCAGTCACCGGATGGGGGGCTACACCTTC,CASSHRMGGYTF
15,NA,TRBJ2-1,NA,TRBV6-5,TGTGCCAGCAGTTACTCGACCAGGGGAAGCGATGAGCAGTTCTTC,CASSYSTRGSDEQFF
15,NA,TRBJ2-1,few,TRBV7-6,TGTGCCAGCAGCTTAGCCGGACAGTCCTACAATGAGCAGTTCTTC,CASSLAGQSYNEQFF
15,NA,TRBJ2-3,NA,TRBV5-1,TGCGCCAGCAGCTTGTATACAGATGGGACAGATACGCAGTATTTT,CASSLYTDGTDTQYF
12,NA,TRBJ2-5,few,TRBV29-1,TGCAGCGTGGGACTTCTCCAAGAGACCCAGTACTTC,CSVGLLQETQYF
13,NA,TRBJ2-1,NA,TRBV20-1,TGCAGTGCTAGTGGGCTAGCGTTGAATGAGCAGTTCTTC,CSASGLALNEQFF
13,NA,TRBJ2-5,few,TRBV5-5,TGTGCCAGCGGCTGGGGGGCGGAAGAGACCCAGTACTTC,CASGWGAEETQYF
15,TRBD1,TRBJ2-7,many,TRBV20-1,TGCAGTGCCACCGTCCGGGACAGTATTTCCTACGAGCAGTACTTC,CSATVRDSISYEQYF
15,NA,TRBJ2-5,few,TRBV6-1,TGTGCCAGCACCCCTCGAAGGGACCGCGGGGAGACCCAGTACTTC,CASTPRRDRGETQYF
15,NA,TRBJ2-7,few,TRBV4-3,TGCGCCAGCAGCCTTTTCCAGGGACGGGTCTACGAGCAGTACTTC,CASSLFQGRVYEQYF
11,NA,TRBJ1-1,many,TRBV30,TGTGCCTGGGAAGGATTTGCCCAAGCTTTCTTT,CAWEGFAQAFF